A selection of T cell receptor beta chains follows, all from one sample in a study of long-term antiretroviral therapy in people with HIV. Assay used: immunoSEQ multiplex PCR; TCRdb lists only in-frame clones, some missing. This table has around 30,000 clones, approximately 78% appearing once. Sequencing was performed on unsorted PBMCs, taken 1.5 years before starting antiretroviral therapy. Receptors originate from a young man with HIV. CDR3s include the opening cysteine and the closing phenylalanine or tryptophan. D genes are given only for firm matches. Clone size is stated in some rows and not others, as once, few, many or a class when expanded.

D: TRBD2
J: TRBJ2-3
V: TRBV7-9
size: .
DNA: TGTGCCAGCAGCTTAGCGCGTAGCGGGGGGGCCACAGATACGCAGTATTTT
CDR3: CASSLARSGGATDTQYF

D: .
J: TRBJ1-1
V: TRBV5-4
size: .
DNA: TGTGCCAGCAGCTTCGCGTATGGGGGGGGACGGGTTACTGAAGCTTTCTTT
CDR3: CASSFAYGGGRVTEAFF

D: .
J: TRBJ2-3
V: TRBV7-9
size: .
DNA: TGTGCCAGCAGCCTATCGAGCACAGATACGCAGTATTTT
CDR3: CASSLSSTDTQYF

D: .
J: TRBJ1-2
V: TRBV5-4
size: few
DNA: TGTGCCAGCAGCTTGCGGGGGACTTTTATACATGGCTACACCTTC
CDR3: CASSLRGTFIHGYTF

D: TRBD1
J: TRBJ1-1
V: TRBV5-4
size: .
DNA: TGTGCCAGCAGCTGGGACCGACAGGGGGAAGCTTTCTTT
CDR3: CASSWDRQGEAFF

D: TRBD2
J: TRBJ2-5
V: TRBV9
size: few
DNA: TGTGCCAGCAGCGTAGGACTAGCGGGAGACCAGTACTTC
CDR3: CASSVGLAGDQYF

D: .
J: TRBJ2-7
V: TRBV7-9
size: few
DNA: TGTGCCAGCAGCCCGTCCTTTAGTCTTCTCTCCTACGAGCAGTACTTC
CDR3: CASSPSFSLLSYEQYF

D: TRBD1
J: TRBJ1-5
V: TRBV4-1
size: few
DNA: TGCGCCAGCAGCCAAATACAGGGGGGCAGTCAGCCCCAGCATTTT
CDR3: CASSQIQGGSQPQHF

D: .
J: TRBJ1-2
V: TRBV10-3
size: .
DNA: TGTGCCATCGCCCAGACAGGTTCGCGTGAACGGGGCTACACCTTC
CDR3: CAIAQTGSRERGYTF

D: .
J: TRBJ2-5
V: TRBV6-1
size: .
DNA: TGTGCCAGCAGTGAAGCGGGAGGTACGGAGACCCAGTACTTC
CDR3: CASSEAGGTETQYF

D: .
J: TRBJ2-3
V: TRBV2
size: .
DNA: TGTGCCAGCCAACACGCGGGCGAAAGGGACGACACAGATACGCAGTATTTT
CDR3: CASQHAGERDDTDTQYF

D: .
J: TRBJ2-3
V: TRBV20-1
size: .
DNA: TGCAGTGCTAGAAGTGCGGATACGCAGTATTTT
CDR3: CSARSADTQYF

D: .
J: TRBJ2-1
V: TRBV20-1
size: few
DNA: TGCAGTGCTCCCCTAGCGAGTGAGCAGTTCTTC
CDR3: CSAPLASEQFF

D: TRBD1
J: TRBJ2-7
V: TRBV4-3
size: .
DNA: TGCGCCAGCAGCCAAGAGGCTACAGGGGGCTACGAGCAGTACTTC
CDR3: CASSQEATGGYEQYF

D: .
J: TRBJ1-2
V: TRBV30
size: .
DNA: TGTGCCGGCGGACAGACGGGGGGCTACACCTTC
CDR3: CAGGQTGGYTF

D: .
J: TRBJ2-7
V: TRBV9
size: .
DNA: TGTGCCAGCAGCCCTCCGGGCCGCCTATCCTACGAGCAGTACTTC
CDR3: CASSPPGRLSYEQYF

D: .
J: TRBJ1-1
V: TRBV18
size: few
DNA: TGTGCCAGCTCACCAGACTCCGGGGGGACTGAAGCTTTCTTT
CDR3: CASSPDSGGTEAFF

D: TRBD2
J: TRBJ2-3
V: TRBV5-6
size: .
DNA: TGTGCCAGCAGCCTCCTAGCGGGGGGCACATATACGCAGTATTTT
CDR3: CASSLLAGGTYTQYF

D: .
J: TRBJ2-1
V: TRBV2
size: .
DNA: TGTGCCAGCTGTCCCGGAAACTCCTACAATGAGCAGTTCTTC
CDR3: CASCPGNSYNEQFF

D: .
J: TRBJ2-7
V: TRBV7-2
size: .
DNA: TGTGCCAGCAGCCCGCAGGGGGGACAGACCTACGAGCAGTACTTC
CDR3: CASSPQGGQTYEQYF

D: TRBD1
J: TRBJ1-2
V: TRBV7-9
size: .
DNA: TGTGCCAGCAGCACAAACAGGGGGCAGAGCTATGGCTACACCTTC
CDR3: CASSTNRGQSYGYTF

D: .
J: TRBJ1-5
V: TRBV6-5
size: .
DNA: TGTGCCAGCAGTACCTTGGGTCAGCCCCAGCATTTT
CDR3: CASSTLGQPQHF

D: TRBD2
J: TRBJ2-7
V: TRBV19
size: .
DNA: TGTGCCAGTACCATAGGAGCGGGGTCCTACGAGCAGTACTTC
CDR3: CASTIGAGSYEQYF

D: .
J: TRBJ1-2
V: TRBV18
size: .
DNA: TGTGCCAGCTCGCCCCGGGCCAGAACTTTCTATGGCTACACCTTC
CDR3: CASSPRARTFYGYTF

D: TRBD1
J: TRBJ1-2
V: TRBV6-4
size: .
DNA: TGTGCCAGCAGCCCCATCTTCAGGGGGCAGAAGGATGGCTACACCTTC
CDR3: CASSPIFRGQKDGYTF

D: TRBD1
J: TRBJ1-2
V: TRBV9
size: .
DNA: TGTGCCAGCAGCTTGGGACAGAACTATGGCTACACCTTC
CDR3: CASSLGQNYGYTF

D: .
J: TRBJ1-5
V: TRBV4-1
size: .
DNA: TGCGCCAGCAGCCAAGACAGGGAGTTAGGGCCCCAGCATTTT
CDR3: CASSQDRELGPQHF

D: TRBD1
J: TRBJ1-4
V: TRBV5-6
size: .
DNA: TGTGCCAGCAGCTTCTCAACCGACAGGGGGGAAAAACTGTTTTTT
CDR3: CASSFSTDRGEKLFF

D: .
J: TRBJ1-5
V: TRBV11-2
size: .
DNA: TGTGCCAGCAGCCAGGGAACTTATAGCAATCAGCCCCAGCATTTT
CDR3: CASSQGTYSNQPQHF

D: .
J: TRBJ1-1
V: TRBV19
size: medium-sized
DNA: TGTGCCAGTAGGGTTGGCACTGAAGCTTTCTTT
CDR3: CASRVGTEAFF

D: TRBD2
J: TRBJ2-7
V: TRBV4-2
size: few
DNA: TGTGCCAGCAGCCAAGGGACAGCGGGAGGGCGGAACGAGCAGTACTTC
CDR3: CASSQGTAGGRNEQYF

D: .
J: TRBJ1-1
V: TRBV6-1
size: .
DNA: TGTGCCAGCGCCCCGGGGGGCACTGAAGCTTTCTTT
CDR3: CASAPGGTEAFF

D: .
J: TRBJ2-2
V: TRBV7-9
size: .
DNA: TGTGCCAGCAGGGGGGCGGGAGAAGTGGCCGGGGAGCTGTTTTTT
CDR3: CASRGAGEVAGELFF

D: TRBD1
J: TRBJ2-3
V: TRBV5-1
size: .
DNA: TGCGCCAGCAGCTTGGGACCGGGACAGACAGATACGCAGTATTTT
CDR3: CASSLGPGQTDTQYF

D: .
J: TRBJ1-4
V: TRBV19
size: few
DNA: TGTGCCAGTAGTATACAGGGCGGTGAAAAACTGTTTTTT
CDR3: CASSIQGGEKLFF

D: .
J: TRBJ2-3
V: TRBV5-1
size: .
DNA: TGCGCCAGCAGGCCGATTGAGGCCAGCACAGATACGCAGTATTTT
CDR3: CASRPIEASTDTQYF

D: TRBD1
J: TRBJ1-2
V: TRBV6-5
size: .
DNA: TGTGCCAGCAGTTACTCGCGACAGGGGGCGAGCGGCTACACCTTC
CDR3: CASSYSRQGASGYTF

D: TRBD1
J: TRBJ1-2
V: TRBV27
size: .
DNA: TGTGCCAGCAGTCGGCGGGACAGCCTAGGCTATGGCTACACCTTC
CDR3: CASSRRDSLGYGYTF

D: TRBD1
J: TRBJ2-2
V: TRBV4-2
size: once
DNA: TGTGCCAGCAGCCAGACAGGGGGAGACACCGGGGAGCTGTTTTTT
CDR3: CASSQTGGDTGELFF

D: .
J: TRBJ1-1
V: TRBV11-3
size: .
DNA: TGTGCCGGGGTATGGGTGGGCACTGAAGCTTTCTTT
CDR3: CAGVWVGTEAFF

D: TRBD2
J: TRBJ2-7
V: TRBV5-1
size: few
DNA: TGCGCCAGCAGCCCGGGGACTACGTTACCCTACGAGCAGTACTTC
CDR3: CASSPGTTLPYEQYF

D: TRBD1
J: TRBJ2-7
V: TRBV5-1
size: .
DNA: TGCGCCAGCAGCTTACAGGGGAATATGAGATACGAGCAGTACTTC
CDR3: CASSLQGNMRYEQYF

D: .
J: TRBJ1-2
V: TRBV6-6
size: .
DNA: TGTGCCAGCAGTTCCCGGCCGAGGGGCTCTAACTATGGCTACACCTTC
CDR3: CASSSRPRGSNYGYTF

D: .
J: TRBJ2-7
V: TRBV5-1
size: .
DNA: TGCGCCAGCAGCTCGGGACCCCCCTCCTACGAGCAGTACTTC
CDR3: CASSSGPPSYEQYF

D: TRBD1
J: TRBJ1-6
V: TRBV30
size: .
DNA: TGTGCCTGGACGGGACAGGGGGAGTCACCCCTCCACTTT
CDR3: CAWTGQGESPLHF

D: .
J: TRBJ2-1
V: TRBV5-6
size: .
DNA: TGTGCCAGCAGCTTTCAGACAGGTTGGATCATACGGGATGAGCAGTTCTTC
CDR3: CASSFQTGWIIRDEQFF

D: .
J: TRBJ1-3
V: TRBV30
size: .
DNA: TGTGCCTGGACAGGGTCTGGAAACACCATATATTTT
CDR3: CAWTGSGNTIYF

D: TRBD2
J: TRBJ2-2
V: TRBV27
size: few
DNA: TGTGCCAGCAGTTATCGGGGGGGCTTTGCCGGGGAGCTGTTTTTT
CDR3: CASSYRGGFAGELFF

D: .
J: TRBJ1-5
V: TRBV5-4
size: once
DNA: TGTGCCAGCAGCTTGGACAACGATCAGCCCCAGCATTTT
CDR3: CASSLDNDQPQHF

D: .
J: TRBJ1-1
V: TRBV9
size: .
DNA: TGTGCCAGCAGCGTAGATGGAGGGAGAACTGAAGCTTTCTTT
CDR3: CASSVDGGRTEAFF